This TCR beta chain is drawn from a study of blood T cell repertoires in COVID-19 (dated by TCRdb to 2019 to 2021). A note on the overall study: Samples covering the acute and convalescent phases of COVID-19 were provided by collaborators in the United States, Italy and Spain. The material from the prospective study consisted of cDNA or gDNA derived from T cells, B-cell-depleted T cells, or PBMCs. Subjects who had been exposed to COVID-19, were actively infected with it, or had recovered from it provided the deeply sampled blood TCRbeta repertoires that made up the dataset. A freely available public database, intended as a resource for researchers studying the immune response to SARS-CoV-2, is where the repertoires were released. The samples were drawn from two sources: the first 160 participants of the ongoing ImmuneRACE study, and over 950 subjects contributed by 6 global collaborators. Nearly every sample came with metadata listing a de-identified subject ID, COVID-19 status, age in years and sex. Where HLA class I and class II types were available, the types were taken from metadata supplied by the sample provider, not from assay-based typing.

TCRbeta CDR3 regions were amplified from genomic DNA using the immunoSEQ Assay, a bias-controlled multiplex PCR. Concerning the study's data processing: Within the assay, amplification of reference gene primers was used to estimate how many nucleated cells each sample contained. To quantify the absolute abundance of each unique TCRbeta CDR3 rearrangement, sequence reads were collapsed and filtered. Productive Simpson clonality was computed per sample as the square root of Simpson's diversity index over productive rearrangements. The clones in this table, taken by TCRdb from immuneACCESS, are in-frame only. Not every clone is retained; where verified, under half of the shortfall comes from an unresolved V gene, and the cause of the rest is unknown. From that table come the V and J calls and clone size; the DNA was used to work out D and trimming. The sample includes 410,000 or so clones, with approximately 89% observed a single time. The ten largest account for approximately 1.5% of the sample.

As regards this clone: Its antigen is still unknown. Per-base quality was not reported, and no clone a single base away is much larger than it.

Overall study results and their limits: Clinical and demographic metadata were provided uncurated, with the amount varying by source and participant.

One collaborating source in Seattle enrolled patients while the patients were actively infected and followed the patients over time throughout the course of disease. Collaborating institutions collected whole blood in K2EDTA tubes following their own protocols. For TCRbeta analysis, collaborator samples were shipped as frozen whole blood, as isolated PBMCs, or as DNA extracted from either sample type. V is clipped by 4 bases and J by 7 bases, and the sequence between their germline boundaries is 17 bases long. CDR1 and CDR2, per the germline V gene, are SGHRS and YFSETQ. The CDR3 contains 14 residues, cysteine and phenylalanine counted. Only CDR3 DNA is held: 42 bases, read in frame from base 1.

The sequenced sample was peripheral blood. The V gene is TRBV5-1 and the J gene is TRBJ1-2; TRBD1 is perhaps the D gene, given 5 matching bases. This TCR was sampled from a woman aged 40 to 50 with COVID-19, enrolled during active disease. At the DNA level, the sequence is TGCGCCAGCAGCCGCGACAGCCCCTGGGGTGGCTACACCTTC. This is translated as CASSRDSPWGGYTF.